Presented here are 3 T cell receptor beta chains from one specimen sequenced in a study of T cells in women clearing cervical HPV infection. Here immunoSEQ multiplex PCR was the method, and the copy in TCRdb shows in-frame clones only, minus some. The listing records around 39,000 clones. The sample comprised blood buffy coat. All receptors derive from a woman aged 18 to 75 with a cervical HPV16 infection that either progressed to CIN3+ or cleared (not recorded which).

Note on this clone: The read is 3 residues too short to cover the CDR3 end, so that end is filled in from the germline J gene. The V and J genes are TRBV20-1 and TRBJ2-3, with 14 positions matching TRBD2. Germline V gives CDR1 DFQATT, CDR2 SNEGSKA (reference sequence). V dropped 5 bases and J dropped 6; count of bases not matched to a gene: 7. This CDR3 has 15 residues. Here the CDR3 reads CSALGLAGVVDTQYF. CDR3 DNA (partial): TGCAGTGCTTTGGGACTAGCGGGAGTAGTGGATACG.

Comment on this clone: The sequenced fragment ends 3 residues before the CDR3 boundary, so the rest is inferred from the germline J gene. The chain links TRBV19 to TRBJ2-3; D is possibly TRBD1 or TRBD2 (5 bases each). The CDR3 has 14 amino acids. CDR1 LNHDA and CDR2 SQIVND come from the germline V gene (reference sequence). V dropped 3 bases and J dropped 5 bases, with 12 bases sitting between them. CDR3: CASSMMKGRDTQYF. The DNA read from the CDR3 is TGTGCCAGTAGTATGATGAAGGGGAGAGATACG.

Details on this clone: The CDR3 extends 3 residues past the end of the read, so its final part is completed from the germline J gene. This chain joins TRBV29-1 and TRBJ1-2, with 10 bases identical to TRBD1. Trimming at V came to 6 bases and at J to 1 base, leaving 5 bases not matched to a gene. Germline lookup yields CDR1 SQVTM and CDR2 ANQGSEA. The CDR3 runs to 14 residues. Incomplete CDR3 DNA: TGCAGCGTGGACCGGGACAGGGGTAACTATGGC. It is translated as CSVDRDRGNYG. In full, the CDR3 reads CSVDRDRGNYGYTF. The full variable domain, completed using reference TRBV29-1 and TRBJ1-2, is SAVISQKPSRDICQRGTSLTIQCQVDSQVTMMFWYRQQPGQSLTLIATANQGSEATYESGFVIDKFPISRPNLTFSTLTVSNMSPEDSSIYLCSVDRDRGNYGYTFGSGTRLTVV.